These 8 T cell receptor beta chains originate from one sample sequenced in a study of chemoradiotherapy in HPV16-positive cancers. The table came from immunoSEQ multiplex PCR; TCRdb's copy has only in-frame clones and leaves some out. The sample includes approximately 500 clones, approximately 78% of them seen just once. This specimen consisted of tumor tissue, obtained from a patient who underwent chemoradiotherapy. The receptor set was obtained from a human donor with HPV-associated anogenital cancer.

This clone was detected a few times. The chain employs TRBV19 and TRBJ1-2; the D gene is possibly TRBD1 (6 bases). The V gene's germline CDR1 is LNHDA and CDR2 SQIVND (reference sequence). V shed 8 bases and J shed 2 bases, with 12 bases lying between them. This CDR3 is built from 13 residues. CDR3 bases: TGTGCCAGTCTCCCCGACAGGAACTATGGCTACACCTTC. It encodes CASLPDRNYGYTF.

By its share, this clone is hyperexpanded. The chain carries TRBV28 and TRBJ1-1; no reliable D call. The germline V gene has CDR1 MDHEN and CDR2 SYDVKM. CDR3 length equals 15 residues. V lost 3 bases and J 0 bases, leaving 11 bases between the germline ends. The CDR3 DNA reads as TGTGCCAGCAGTTTCCCCGCAGCCATGAACACTGAAGCTTTCTTT. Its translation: CASSFPAAMNTEAFF.

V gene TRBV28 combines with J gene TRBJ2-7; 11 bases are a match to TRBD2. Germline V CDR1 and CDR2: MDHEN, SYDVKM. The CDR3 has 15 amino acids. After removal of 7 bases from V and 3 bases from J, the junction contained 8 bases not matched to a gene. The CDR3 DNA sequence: TGTGCCAGCATATCCCCCCTAGCGGGAGGCTACGAGCAGTACTTC. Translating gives CASISPLAGGYEQYF.

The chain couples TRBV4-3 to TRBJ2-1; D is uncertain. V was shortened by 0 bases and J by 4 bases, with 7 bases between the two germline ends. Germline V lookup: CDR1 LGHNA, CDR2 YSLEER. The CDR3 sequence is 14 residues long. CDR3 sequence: CASSQDSLYNEQFF. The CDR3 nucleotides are TGCGCCAGCAGCCAAGATTCGCTTTACAATGAGCAGTTCTTC.

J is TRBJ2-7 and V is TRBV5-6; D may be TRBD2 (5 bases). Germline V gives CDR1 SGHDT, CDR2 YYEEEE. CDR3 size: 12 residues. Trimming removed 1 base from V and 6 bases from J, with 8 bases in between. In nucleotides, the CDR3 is TGTGCCAGCAGCTTGAGGACTCCCGAGCAGTACTTC. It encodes CASSLRTPEQYF. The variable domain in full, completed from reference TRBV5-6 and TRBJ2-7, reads DAGVTQSPTHLIKTRGQQVTLRCSPKSGHDTVSWYQQALGQGPQFIFQYYEEEERQRGNFPDRFSGHQFPNYSSELNVNALLLGDSALYLCASSLRTPEQYFGPGTRLTVT.

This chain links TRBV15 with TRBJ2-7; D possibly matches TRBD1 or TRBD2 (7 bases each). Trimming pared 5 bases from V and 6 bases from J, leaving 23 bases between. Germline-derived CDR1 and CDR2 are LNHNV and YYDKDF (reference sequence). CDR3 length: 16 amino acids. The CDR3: CATSLSRGGGQREQYF. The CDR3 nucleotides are TGTGCCACCAGCCTCTCCAGGGGGGGAGGGCAGCGCGAGCAGTACTTC.

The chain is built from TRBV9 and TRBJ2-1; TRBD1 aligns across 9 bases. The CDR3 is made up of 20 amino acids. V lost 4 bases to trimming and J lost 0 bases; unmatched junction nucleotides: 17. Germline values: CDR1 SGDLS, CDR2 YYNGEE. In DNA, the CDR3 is TGTGCCAGCAGCCCACTTGGACAGGGGCTTCCTTCCAGCTCCTACAATGAGCAGTTCTTC. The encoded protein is CASSPLGQGLPSSSYNEQFF.

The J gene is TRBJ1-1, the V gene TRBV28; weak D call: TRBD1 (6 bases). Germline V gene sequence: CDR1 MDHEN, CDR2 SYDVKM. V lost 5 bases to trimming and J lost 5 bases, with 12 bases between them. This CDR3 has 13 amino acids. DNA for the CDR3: TGTGCCAGCAGTCGAGGGGGTGAGACTGAAGCTTTCTTT. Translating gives CASSRGGETEAFF.